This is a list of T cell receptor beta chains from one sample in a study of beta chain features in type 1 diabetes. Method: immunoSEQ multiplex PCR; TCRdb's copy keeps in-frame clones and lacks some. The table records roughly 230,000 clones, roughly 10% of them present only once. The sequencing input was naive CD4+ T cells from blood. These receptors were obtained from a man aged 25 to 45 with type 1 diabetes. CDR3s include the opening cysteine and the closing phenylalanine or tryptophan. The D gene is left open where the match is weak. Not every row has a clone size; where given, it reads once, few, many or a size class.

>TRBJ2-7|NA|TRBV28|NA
TGTGCCAGCAGTTTATCTGGCCTATGGGGGGACTTC
CASSLSGLWGDF
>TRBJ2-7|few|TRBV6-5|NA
TGTGCCAGCAGTCCCGCAGGGGGGAATTGGTACGAGCAGTACTTC
CASSPAGGNWYEQYF
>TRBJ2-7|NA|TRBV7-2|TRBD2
TGTGCCAGCAGCTTCCCCCGGCGGGGGGCCTACGAGCAGTACTTC
CASSFPRRGAYEQYF
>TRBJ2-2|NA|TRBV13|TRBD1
TGTGCCAGCAGCGCCCGACAGGGGAACACCGGGGAGCTGTTTTTT
CASSARQGNTGELFF
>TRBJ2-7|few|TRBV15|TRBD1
TGTGCCACCAGCAGGATTGACAGGGGAGGTCGCGAGCAGTACTTC
CATSRIDRGGREQYF
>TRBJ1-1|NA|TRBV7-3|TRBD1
TGTGCCAGCAGCTTATCAGGGGGGACTGAAGCTTTCTTT
CASSLSGGTEAFF
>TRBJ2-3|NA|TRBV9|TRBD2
TGTGCCAGCAGCTCCGGACTAGCGGGGGGTCTCGCTAGCACAGATACGCAGTATTTT
CASSSGLAGGLASTDTQYF
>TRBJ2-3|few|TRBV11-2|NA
TGTGCCAGCAGCGTGGGGGGAACAGATACGCAGTATTTT
CASSVGGTDTQYF
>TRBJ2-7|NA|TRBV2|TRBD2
TGTGCCAGCACGGTGGGGGCGGGGGGAAGATACGAGCAGTACTTC
CASTVGAGGRYEQYF
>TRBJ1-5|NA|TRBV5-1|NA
TGCGCCAGCAGCCCAGGGGATAGCAATCAGCCCCAGCATTTT
CASSPGDSNQPQHF
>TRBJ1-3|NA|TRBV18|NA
TGTGCCAGCTCACCCCCGAGCCTCCTCTCTGGAAACACCATATATTTT
CASSPPSLLSGNTIYF
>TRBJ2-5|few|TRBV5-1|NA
TGCGCCAGCCGCGCCTTAACCCAAGAGACCCAGTACTTC
CASRALTQETQYF